Listed below are T cell receptor beta chains from one sample, sequenced in a study of cytomegalovirus exposure and HLA in healthy donors. Method: immunoSEQ multiplex PCR; TCRdb's copy keeps in-frame clones and lacks some. The sample includes fewer than 350,000 clones, roughly 88% seen only once; the top ten take 0.92%. Sample: PBMCs. These receptors were taken from a young woman in good health and CMV-seronegative. The CDR3 runs from the conserved cysteine through the conserved F or W. D genes are given only for firm matches. Clone sizes are given selectively: once, few, many, or a class where the clone is expanded.

v_gene,d_gene,j_gene,abundance,CDR3nt,CDR3aa
TRBV27,.,TRBJ1-1,.,TGTGCCAGCAGTCCCTATTCCACCCCCAACACTGAAGCTTTCTTT,CASSPYSTPNTEAFF
TRBV5-1,TRBD1,TRBJ2-7,.,TGCGCCAGCAGCTCAAGGACAGGGGGAGGCGAGCAGTACTTC,CASSSRTGGGEQYF
TRBV27,.,TRBJ2-5,once,TGTGCCAGCAGTCCTCGAGGCTTTCTGGAGACCCAGTACTTC,CASSPRGFLETQYF
TRBV7-7,TRBD2,TRBJ2-5,.,TGTGCCAGCAGCGCGGGACTAGCGGGAGGGTGGGAGACCCAGTACTTC,CASSAGLAGGWETQYF
TRBV7-3,.,TRBJ2-3,.,TGTGCCAGCAGCTTTGTAGGCACAGATACGCAGTATTTT,CASSFVGTDTQYF
TRBV19,.,TRBJ2-2,once,TGTGCCAGTATCCCTACCCAGGGCAGGGCCGGTTACACCGGGGAGCTGTTTTTT,CASIPTQGRAGYTGELFF
TRBV30,.,TRBJ1-1,.,TGTGCCTGGAGGGTGGGGGAGGCAGCTTTCTTT,CAWRVGEAAFF
TRBV7-9,.,TRBJ1-4,.,TGTGCCAGCCGGAGGGCTAATGAAAAACTGTTTTTT,CASRRANEKLFF
TRBV18,.,TRBJ1-2,.,TGTGCCAGCTCACCAAGGCCTGGGGGGTCGCACGGCTACACCTTC,CASSPRPGGSHGYTF
TRBV5-1,TRBD2,TRBJ2-7,.,TGCGCCAGCAGCTTGCGGGGGGAGGACGAGCAGTACTTC,CASSLRGEDEQYF
TRBV19,TRBD2,TRBJ2-7,.,TGTGCCAGTAGCACTGCAGTTGTCTCCGGGACTAGCATCTACGAGCAGTACTTC,CASSTAVVSGTSIYEQYF
TRBV7-2,TRBD2,TRBJ2-7,.,TGTGCCAGCAGCGGGGGCGGGAGGAACGAGCAGTACTTC,CASSGGGRNEQYF
TRBV28,TRBD2,TRBJ2-5,.,TGTGCCAGCGGCCCAGCGGGGAAAGAGACCCAGTACTTC,CASGPAGKETQYF
TRBV11-2,.,TRBJ2-5,.,TGTGCCAGCAGCTATACTCACCGTTGGGCAGAGACCCAGTACTTC,CASSYTHRWAETQYF
TRBV7-8,TRBD2,TRBJ2-1,once,TGTGCCAGCAGCTTTGGGACTAGCGGCCACCTACTCCCGCCGTACAATGAGCAGTTCTTC,CASSFGTSGHLLPPYNEQFF
TRBV7-8,.,TRBJ2-7,.,TGTGCCAGCAGCTTAGGGGGCGCGGTCTACGAGCAGTACTTC,CASSLGGAVYEQYF
TRBV27,.,TRBJ1-5,.,TGTGCCACCACGACGGGAAAATCAAATCAGCCCCAGCATTTT,CATTTGKSNQPQHF